The 24 T cell receptor beta chains below all came from one sample that was sequenced in a study of Ad26.COV2.S vaccination and SARS-CoV-2 variants. Measured with immunoSEQ multiplex PCR; TCRdb has only the in-frame clones, and not every one. This sample has almost 400,000 clones, with about 91% found just once. Noted treatment: some 20 received Ad26.COV2.S at low or high dose, single or two shots; 5 received placebo; per-sample allocation not given. After the first vaccine or placebo injection, samples were drawn on day 63. The specimen comprised peripheral blood, sampled in a trial of Ad26.COV2.S vaccine versus placebo. These receptors were taken from a person between 18 and 60 years old who received the Ad26.COV2.S COVID-19 vaccine or a placebo.

In this sample, this clone turned up once. The V gene is TRBV2, the J gene TRBJ1-1; the D is unclear. V lost 4 bases to trimming and J lost 1 base, with 7 bases between them. Looked up from germline, CDR1 is SNHLY and CDR2 is FYNNEI. The CDR3 covers 13 residues. CDR3 loop: CASSVEGNTEAFF. The CDR3 region has the DNA TGTGCCAGCAGTGTCGAGGGGAACACTGAAGCTTTCTTT.

V usage is TRBV7-9 and J usage is TRBJ2-7; 9 nucleotides match TRBD1. This CDR3 is 14 amino acids long. Germline CDR1 is SEHNR and CDR2 is FQNEAQ (reference sequence). The J segment lost 2 bases and the V segment lost 5 bases, leaving 4 bases of the junction unmatched. The DNA for the CDR3 is TGTGCCAGCAGCATAAGGGACAGGGCCTACGAGCAGTACTTC. It specifies CASSIRDRAYEQYF.

V usage is TRBV2 and J usage is TRBJ2-7, with 10 bases that match TRBD1. This CDR3 has 14 amino acids. V was clipped by 6 bases and J by 2 bases; unmatched bases: 4. Germline loops: CDR1 SNHLY, CDR2 FYNNEI. The CDR3 is CASSLGTGAYEQYF. CDR3 nucleotides: TGTGCCAGCAGCTTGGGGACAGGGGCCTACGAGCAGTACTTC.

The rearrangement links TRBV5-1 to TRBJ2-3; 7 bases align to TRBD2. CDR3 length: 15 residues. Per germline, CDR1 SGHRS and CDR2 YFSETQ. Trimming took 3 bases from V and 1 from J; bases not matched to a gene: 5. The CDR3 reads CASSWSGARTDTQYF. DNA for the CDR3: TGCGCCAGCAGCTGGAGCGGGGCTCGCACAGATACGCAGTATTTT.

The V call is TRBV4-1, the J call TRBJ2-3; the D call may be TRBD1 or TRBD2 (5 bases each). The V end lost 0 bases, the J end lost 3 bases, and 7 bases lay between the germline ends. The CDR3 is made up of 14 amino acids. Germline V CDR1 and CDR2: MGHRA, YSYEKL. The CDR3 is CASSQDRETDTQYF. In nucleotides, the CDR3 is TGCGCCAGCAGCCAAGACAGGGAGACAGATACGCAGTATTTT.

This rearrangement joins TRBV19 to TRBJ2-7, with a possible D match to TRBD1 (5 bases). The germline gives CDR1 LNHDA, CDR2 SQIVND (reference sequence). V was pared by 0 bases and J by 1 base, with 13 bases between. The CDR3 runs 16 residues. CDR3 sequence reads: CASSIDGALRSYEQYF. The CDR3 DNA reads as TGTGCCAGTAGTATAGATGGGGCCTTGAGGTCCTACGAGCAGTACTTC.

This clone was found a few times. This chain uses TRBV5-6 with TRBJ2-7; D not resolved. With 4 bases removed from V and 3 bases from J, the gap between germline ends came to 17 bases. The CDR3 is 15 residues long. CDR1 is SGHDT, CDR2 YYEEEE, per germline. The CDR3 DNA reads as TGTGCCAGCAGCGTAGGTTACAGACAACGCTACGAGCAGTACTTC. Protein: CASSVGYRQRYEQYF.

This chain links TRBV28 with TRBJ1-1; no clear D gene. This CDR3 comprises 13 residues. Between the trimmed V and J ends, which lost 6 bases and 0 bases, there was a span of 8 bases. Germline V gives CDR1 MDHEN, CDR2 SYDVKM. CDR3 in DNA: TGTGCCAGCAGGGGCGAGATGAACACTGAAGCTTTCTTT. This gives the protein CASRGEMNTEAFF.

The chain is built from TRBV19 and TRBJ1-5; a possible D gene is TRBD1 (5 bases). Germline CDR1 is LNHDA and CDR2 is SQIVND (reference sequence). The CDR3 has 13 residues. The germline V and J ends were trimmed by 3 bases and 7 bases, with 10 bases remaining between them. The CDR3 DNA is TGTGCCAGTAGTATCCGGGGACCCCAGCCCCAGCATTTT. Protein: CASSIRGPQPQHF. Supplemented by reference TRBV19 and TRBJ1-5, the full variable domain reads DGGITQSPKYLFRKEGQNVTLSCEQNLNHDAMYWYRQDPGQGLRLIYYSQIVNDFQKGDIAEGYSVSREKKESFPLTVTSAQKNPTAFYLCASSIRGPQPQHFGDGTRLSIL.

As concerns this clone: Other DNA sequences in the sample encode the same CDR3. The CDR3: CASSLPKETQYF. CDR3 bases: TGTGCCAGCAGCCTCCCTAAAGAGACCCAGTACTTC. The chain recombines TRBV5-4 with TRBJ2-5; D is unclear. V was shortened by 4 bases and J by 3 bases, with 7 bases between the two germline ends. The CDR3 covers 12 residues. Germline CDR1 SGHNT, CDR2 YYREEE (reference sequence).

Worth noting for this clone: This same CDR3 is encoded by further DNA sequences in the sample. This sequence joins TRBV7-9 and TRBJ1-6, with unresolved D. This CDR3 has 14 residues. The V and J ends lost 1 base and 4 bases respectively, with 5 bases between them. The germline CDR1 and CDR2 sequences are SEHNR and FQNEAQ (reference sequence). The chain's CDR3 is CASSLGGYNSPLHF. The CDR3 coding sequence is TGTGCCAGCAGCTTAGGAGGGTATAATTCACCCCTCCACTTT.

The chain recombines TRBV21-1 with TRBJ2-2; the D call TRBD1 from the table was never checked on the DNA. TRBV21-1 is shown as a pseudogene. This CDR3 has 17 amino acids. CDR3 sequence: CASSKGGQGMNTGELFF. The CDR3 coding sequence is TGTGCCAGCAGCAAAGGGGGACAGGGGATGAACACCGGGGAGCTGTTTTTT.

The V and J genes are TRBV19 and TRBJ2-3, with TRBD1 matching 8 bases. The germline gives CDR1 LNHDA, CDR2 SQIVND (reference sequence). This CDR3 has 13 amino acids. The junction had 4 bases not matched to a gene; V was cut back by 10 bases and J by 1 base. CDR3 DNA: TGTGCCACCGCGGACAGGGGCACAGATACGCAGTATTTT. Translated, it gives CATADRGTDTQYF.

The chain is built from TRBV7-2 and TRBJ2-7, with a possible D match to TRBD1 (6 bases). This CDR3 is built from 11 residues. Germline V gene data show CDR1 as SGHTA and CDR2 as FQGNSA. V gave up 5 bases and J gave up 4 bases, with 6 bases separating them. DNA of the CDR3: TGTGCCAGCAGCAGGGGGTACGAGCAGTACTTC. Its translation: CASSRGYEQYF.

The rearrangement links TRBV19 to TRBJ2-7, with a possible D match to TRBD1 (5 bases). The length of the CDR3 is 14 residues. Germline V lookup: CDR1 LNHDA, CDR2 SQIVND (reference sequence). V was cut by 5 bases and J by 0 bases, with 11 bases left in between. The CDR3 region is CASSAQGASYEQYF. CDR3 sequence (DNA): TGTGCCAGTAGTGCTCAGGGCGCCTCCTACGAGCAGTACTTC. Filled out from reference TRBV19 and TRBJ2-7, the complete variable domain reads DGGITQSPKYLFRKEGQNVTLSCEQNLNHDAMYWYRQDPGQGLRLIYYSQIVNDFQKGDIAEGYSVSREKKESFPLTVTSAQKNPTAFYLCASSAQGASYEQYFGPGTRLTVT.

The chain links TRBV29-1 to TRBJ1-2, with D uncertain. This CDR3 has 14 amino acids. V was pared by 3 bases and J by 1 base, with 12 bases between. CDR1 and CDR2 from the germline V gene are SQVTM and ANQGSEA. The CDR3 DNA follows: TGCAGCGTTGAGGGGTTTGGGGTTAACTATGGCTACACCTTC. Its translation: CSVEGFGVNYGYTF.

This clone occurred a few times. The rearrangement uses TRBV7-2 and TRBJ2-7; D unresolved. Trimming left V 5 bases short and J 0 bases short, with 14 bases between. The CDR3 has 15 residues. Germline loops: CDR1 SGHTA, CDR2 FQGNSA. In DNA, the CDR3 is TGTGCCAGCAGCAACCCCAGCCGGGCCTCCTACGAGCAGTACTTC. This sequence encodes CASSNPSRASYEQYF. The full variable domain, completed using reference TRBV7-2 and TRBJ2-7, is GAGVSQSPSNKVTEKGKDVELRCDPISGHTALYWYRQSLGQGLEFLIYFQGNSAPDKSGLPSDRFSAERTGGSVSTLTIQRTQQEDSAVYLCASSNPSRASYEQYFGPGTRLTVT.

The CDR3 spells CASSMTSGTGELFF. In nucleotides, the CDR3 is TGTGCCAGCAGTATGACTAGTGGCACCGGGGAGCTGTTTTTT. V is TRBV6-5 and J is TRBJ2-2; perhaps TRBD2 as D (6 bases). V shed 5 bases and J shed 4 bases, with 11 bases lying between them. The CDR3 sequence is 14 residues long. Per the germline V gene, CDR1 is MNHEY and CDR2 is SVGAGI.

The chain links TRBV29-1 to TRBJ2-3; 8 positions agree with TRBD1. The CDR3 is made up of 15 amino acids. Germline V gives CDR1 SQVTM, CDR2 ANQGSEA. Trimming at V came to 6 bases and at J to 2 bases, leaving 10 bases not matched to a gene. CDR3: CSVQSGTGTTDTQYF. CDR3 DNA: TGCAGCGTACAATCCGGGACAGGCACCACAGATACGCAGTATTTT.

Comments on this clone: Possible read error: a much larger clone is one base away. Additional DNA sequences in this sample encode the identical CDR3. The CDR3 region is CASSQEEGKGNYEQYF. The CDR3, as DNA: TGTGCCAGCAGCCAAGAAGAAGGGAAGGGGAACTACGAGCAGTACTTC. The chain couples TRBV4-2 to TRBJ2-7; the D gene is possibly TRBD1 (5 bases). Per germline, CDR1 LGHNA and CDR2 YNFKEQ. This CDR3 comprises 16 residues. The V gene lost 0 bases and the J gene lost 3 bases, with 15 bases spanning the gap.

In DNA, the CDR3 is TGCGCCAGCAGCTCCGGGACAGGGAACACTGAAGCTTTCTTT. Translating gives CASSSGTGNTEAFF. The J gene is TRBJ1-1, the V gene TRBV5-1, with 8 bases matching TRBD1. The trim removed 3 bases at V and 1 base at J, leaving 2 bases unmatched. The germline V gene encodes CDR1 SGHRS and CDR2 YFSETQ. The CDR3 covers 14 residues.

This chain uses TRBV3-1 (or the pseudogene TRBV3-2) with TRBJ2-1, with 9 bases matching TRBD2. CDR1 and CDR2 from the germline V gene are LGHDT and YNNKEL (reference sequence). Unmatched junction bases numbered 7, after V lost 1 base and J lost 3 bases. CDR3 size: 17 residues. CDR3 DNA sequence: TGTGCCAGCAGCCAAGCCTTAGCGGGAGCCCACTACAATGAGCAGTTCTTC. It yields the protein CASSQALAGAHYNEQFF.

The J gene is TRBJ2-7, the V gene TRBV27; D call uncertain. Trimming left V 0 bases short and J 0 bases short, with 9 bases between. Germline V gene lookup returns CDR1 MNHEY and CDR2 SMNVEV (reference sequence). The CDR3 covers 15 residues. CDR3 DNA sequence: TGTGCCAGCAGTTTATCGATGCGGAGCTCCTACGAGCAGTACTTC. Translation: CASSLSMRSSYEQYF.

Only one count was recorded for this clone. The V and J genes are TRBV28 and TRBJ1-2; D is ambiguous. The V and J ends lost 7 bases and 5 bases respectively, with 17 bases between them. CDR1 and CDR2 (germline): MDHEN, SYDVKM. CDR3 length equals 14 residues. The CDR3 DNA reads as TGTGCCAGCACGGTTAGTCCCCCGGTATATGGCTACACCTTC. Translated: CASTVSPPVYGYTF.